This note documents a single T cell receptor beta chain sequence. Antigen unknown. PCR was performed using 60 Vbeta and 13 Jbeta primers. Libraries were prepared by immunoSEQ multiplex PCR; TCRdb keeps only in-frame clonotypes and omits some of them. The repertoire has around 150,000 clones, 60% to 85% of them found once; the top ten carry 1.4%. The data belong to a study of cytomegalovirus exposure and HLA in healthy donors. Broader study findings: In a later analysis, V- and J-gene trimming of beta chains associated with a DCLRE1C missense variant, replicated independently. There were several of the most significant clusters that appeared linked to common viral pathogens in a later analysis. Donor immune exposure was known only as CMV serostatus. An observed cluster of highly shared sequence variants was recorded as a likely sequencing artifact.

The length of the CDR3 is 14 residues. CDR1 and CDR2 from the germline V gene are LNHNV and YYDKDF (reference sequence). Trimming removed 0 bases at V and 1 base at J, with 6 bases between. The source material was PBMCs. V and J are TRBV15 and TRBJ1-1, with D possibly matching TRBD1 (5 bases). The source of this sequence is a woman in her thirties in good health and CMV-seronegative. The CDR3 DNA sequence: TGTGCCACCAGCAGAGAAGGGGCGAACACTGAAGCTTTCTTT. It specifies CATSREGANTEAFF.